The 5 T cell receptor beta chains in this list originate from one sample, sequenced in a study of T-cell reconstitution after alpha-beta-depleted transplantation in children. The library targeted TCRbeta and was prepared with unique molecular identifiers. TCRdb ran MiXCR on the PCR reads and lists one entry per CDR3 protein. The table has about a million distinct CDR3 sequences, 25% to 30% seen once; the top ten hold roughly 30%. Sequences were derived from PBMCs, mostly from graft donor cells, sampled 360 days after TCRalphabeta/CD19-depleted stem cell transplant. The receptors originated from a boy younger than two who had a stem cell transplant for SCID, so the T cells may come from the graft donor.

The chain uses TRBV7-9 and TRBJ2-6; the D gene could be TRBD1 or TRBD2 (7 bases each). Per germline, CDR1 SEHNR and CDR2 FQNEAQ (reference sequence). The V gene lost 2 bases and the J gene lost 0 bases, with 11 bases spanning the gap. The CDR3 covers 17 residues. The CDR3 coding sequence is TGTGCCAGCAGCTTAAGCGGGACAGCCTCTGGGGCCAACGTCCTGACTTTC. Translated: CASSLSGTASGANVLTF.

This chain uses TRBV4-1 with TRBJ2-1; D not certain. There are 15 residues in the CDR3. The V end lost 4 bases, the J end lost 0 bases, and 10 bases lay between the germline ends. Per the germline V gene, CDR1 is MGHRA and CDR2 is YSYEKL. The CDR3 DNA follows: TGCGCCAGCAGCCCTATATCCGTCTCCTACAATGAGCAGTTCTTC. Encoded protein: CASSPISVSYNEQFF.

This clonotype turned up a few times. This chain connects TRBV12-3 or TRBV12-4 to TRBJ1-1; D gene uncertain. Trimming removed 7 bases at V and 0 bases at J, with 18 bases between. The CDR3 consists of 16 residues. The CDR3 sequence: CASTVQSLLMNTEAFF. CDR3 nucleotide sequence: TGTGCCAGCACCGTCCAGTCGCTTCTAATGAACACTGAAGCTTTCTTT.

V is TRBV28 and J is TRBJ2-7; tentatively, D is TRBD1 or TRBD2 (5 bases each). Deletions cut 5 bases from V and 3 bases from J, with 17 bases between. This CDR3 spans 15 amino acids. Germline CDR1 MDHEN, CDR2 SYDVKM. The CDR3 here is CASSGDGAHNYEQYF. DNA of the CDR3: TGTGCCAGCAGTGGGGACGGCGCGCACAACTACGAGCAGTACTTC.

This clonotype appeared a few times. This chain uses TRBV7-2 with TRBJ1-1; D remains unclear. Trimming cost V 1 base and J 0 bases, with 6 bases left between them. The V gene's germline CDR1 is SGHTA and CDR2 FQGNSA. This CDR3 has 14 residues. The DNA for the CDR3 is TGTGCCAGCAGCTTAGTGCTTATGAACACTGAAGCTTTCTTT. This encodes CASSLVLMNTEAFF.